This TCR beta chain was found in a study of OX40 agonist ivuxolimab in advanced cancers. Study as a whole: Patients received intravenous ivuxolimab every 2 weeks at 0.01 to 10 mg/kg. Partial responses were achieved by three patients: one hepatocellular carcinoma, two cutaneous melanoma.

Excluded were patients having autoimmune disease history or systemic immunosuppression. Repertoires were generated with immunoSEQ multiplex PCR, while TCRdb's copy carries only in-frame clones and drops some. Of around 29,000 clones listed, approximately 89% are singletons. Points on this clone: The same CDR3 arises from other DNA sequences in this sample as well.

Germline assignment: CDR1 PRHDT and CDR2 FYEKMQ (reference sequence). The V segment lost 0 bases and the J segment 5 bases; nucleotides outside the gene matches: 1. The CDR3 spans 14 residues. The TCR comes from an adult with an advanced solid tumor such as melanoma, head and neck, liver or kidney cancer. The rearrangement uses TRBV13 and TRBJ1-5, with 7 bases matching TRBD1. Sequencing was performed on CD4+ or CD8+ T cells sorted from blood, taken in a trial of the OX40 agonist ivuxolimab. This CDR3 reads CASSLGQGDQPQHF. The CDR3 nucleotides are TGTGCCAGCAGCTTAGGGCAGGGGGATCAGCCCCAGCATTTT.